This T cell receptor (beta chain) was sequenced for a study of blood T cell repertoires in COVID-19. Looking at the study overall: Some COVID-19 samples were acute and others convalescent; all came from the United States, Italy and Spain.

Repertoires were generated with immunoSEQ multiplex PCR, while TCRdb's copy carries only in-frame clones and drops some. The data hold 120,000 to 150,000 clones, with about 83% observed a single time. Trimming pared 4 bases from V and 3 bases from J, leaving 11 bases between. Per germline, CDR1 SGHTS and CDR2 YDEGEE. The CDR3 extends over 15 amino acids. The sequencing sample was made of peripheral blood. This sequence was found in a middle-aged woman with acute or convalescent COVID-19. The chain uses TRBV5-8 and TRBJ2-6, with D uncertain. CDR3 nucleotide sequence: TGTGCCAGCAGCACCCGAGGTAATGGGGCCAACGTCCTGACTTTC. The encoded protein is CASSTRGNGANVLTF.